These 15 T cell receptor beta chains share one sample of origin, sequenced in a study of blood T cell repertoires in COVID-19. Sequencing was performed with immunoSEQ multiplex PCR; in TCRdb, only in-frame clones are kept and a portion is missing. The sample has approximately 220,000 clones, 70% to 90% seen once. Sequenced input: peripheral blood. These receptors were collected from a man in his forties or fifties with acute or convalescent COVID-19.

The rearrangement uses TRBV18 and TRBJ1-5; D remains ambiguous. CDR1 is KGHSH, CDR2 LQKENI, per germline. This CDR3 has 14 amino acids. V was shortened by 6 bases and J by 8 bases, with 17 bases between the two germline ends. CDR3 in amino acids: CASSLGGKEKPQHF. CDR3 in DNA: TGTGCCAGCTCCCTGGGAGGGAAGGAAAAGCCCCAGCATTTT.

This chain links TRBV7-9 with TRBJ2-3, with TRBD1 as a possible D gene (6 bases). The germline V gene encodes CDR1 SEHNR and CDR2 FQNEAQ (reference sequence). Deletions cut 5 bases from V and 7 bases from J, with 13 bases between. The CDR3 is 13 residues long. CDR3 sequence reads: CASSAGQLNTQYF. DNA for the CDR3: TGTGCCAGCAGCGCCGGACAGCTTAATACGCAGTATTTT.

CDR3 DNA sequence: TGTGCCAGCAGCGCGGGACAGGGAATGTACGAGCAGTACTTC. It codes for CASSAGQGMYEQYF. The chain recombines TRBV7-3 with TRBJ2-7; the match to TRBD1 covers 9 bases. The germline V gene has CDR1 SGHTA and CDR2 FQGTGA. This CDR3 contains 14 residues. V dropped 5 bases and J dropped 4; count of bases not matched to a gene: 6.

The chain links TRBV6-5 to TRBJ1-2; no definite D call. The V and J ends lost 6 bases and 5 bases respectively, with 16 bases between them. This CDR3 region has 14 residues. CDR1 MNHEY and CDR2 SVGAGI come from the germline V gene. The CDR3 bases are TGTGCCAGCAGCCAGACCGGAGGTTTTTATGGCTACACCTTC. Its protein is CASSQTGGFYGYTF.

The V call is TRBV7-2, the J call TRBJ2-1, with 8 bases aligning to TRBD2. There are 16 residues in the CDR3. Trimming removed 1 base from V and 0 bases from J; junction bases left unmatched: 2. Germline-derived CDR1 and CDR2 are SGHTA and FQGNSA. The chain's CDR3 is CASSLVAGGSYNEQFF. The CDR3 DNA is TGTGCCAGCAGCTTAGTGGCGGGGGGCTCCTACAATGAGCAGTTCTTC.

This clone was counted between two and nine times. The chain employs TRBV9 and TRBJ1-2, with 10 nucleotides matching TRBD1. V lost 3 bases to trimming and J lost 5 bases; unmatched junction nucleotides: 13. The germline CDR1 and CDR2 sequences are SGDLS and YYNGEE. The CDR3 is made up of 17 amino acids. The CDR3 here is CASSATTGGELTYGYTF. The DNA of the CDR3 is TGTGCCAGCAGCGCAACGACAGGGGGCGAGTTGACGTATGGCTACACCTTC.

This rearrangement joins TRBV2 to TRBJ1-1; perhaps TRBD1 as D (5 bases). Looked up from germline, CDR1 is SNHLY and CDR2 is FYNNEI. Trimming shortened V by 7 bases and J by 2 bases, and 11 bases separated the two germline ends. The CDR3 covers 13 residues. CDR3 DNA sequence: TGTGCCAGCAACCCGGGGGGAAACACTGAAGCTTTCTTT. Protein: CASNPGGNTEAFF. Full variable domain (missing parts from reference TRBV2 and TRBJ1-1): EPEVTQTPSHQVTQMGQEVILRCVPISNHLYFYWYRQILGQKVEFLVSFYNNEISEKSEIFDDQFSVERPDGSNFTLKIRSTKLEDSAMYFCASNPGGNTEAFFGQGTRLTVV.

J is TRBJ2-1 and V is TRBV1; TRBD2, the D gene given by the table, was not confirmed from the DNA. TRBV1 is reported as a pseudogene. The CDR3 covers 16 residues. The CDR3 sequence is CTSSSGRGSSYNEQFF. In DNA form, the CDR3 reads TGCACCAGCAGCTCCGGCCGGGGGAGCTCCTACAATGAGCAGTTCTTC.

The V call is TRBV12-3 or TRBV12-4, the J call TRBJ2-3; TRBD2 aligns across 11 bases. J was trimmed by 6 bases and V by 4 bases; bases with no gene match: 0. CDR3 length: 13 amino acids. CDR3 sequence: CASSSSGGDTQYF. CDR3 DNA sequence: TGTGCCAGCAGTTCTAGCGGGGGGGATACGCAGTATTTT.

V and J are TRBV15 and TRBJ1-2, with 9 bases identical to TRBD1. V was clipped by 7 bases and J by 4 bases; unmatched bases: 7. Germline V gene sequence: CDR1 LNHNV, CDR2 YYDKDF (reference sequence). The CDR3 length is 14 residues. The CDR3 bases are TGTGCCACCACCGGGACAGGGACTTTCTATGGCTACACCTTC. Translated, it gives CATTGTGTFYGYTF. Using reference TRBV15 and TRBJ1-2 for the parts outside the CDR3, the full variable domain is DAMVIQNPRYQVTQFGKPVTLSCSQTLNHNVMYWYQQKSSQAPKLLFHYYDKDFNNEADTPDNFQSRRPNTSFCFLDIRSPGLGDTAMYLCATTGTGTFYGYTFGSGTRLTVV.

The chain combines TRBV27 with TRBJ2-1, with D possibly TRBD1 on 5 matching bases. The CDR3 runs to 15 residues. CDR1 is MNHEY and CDR2 is SMNVEV in the germline V gene (reference sequence). With 4 bases removed from V and 7 bases from J, the gap between germline ends came to 17 bases. This CDR3 reads CASSSLGAARNEQFF. As DNA, the CDR3 is TGTGCCAGCAGTTCTCTTGGGGCCGCCAGGAATGAGCAGTTCTTC.

The chain has TRBV6-6 and TRBJ2-2, with a weak D call TRBD2 (6 bases). This CDR3 contains 15 residues. The ends were cut back, 7 bases at V and 5 bases at J, with 17 bases in the middle. Germline CDR1 and CDR2: MNHNY and SVGAGI (reference sequence). The CDR3 loop reads CASTERAGRTGELFF. The CDR3 coding sequence is TGTGCCAGCACTGAAAGGGCAGGGAGGACCGGGGAGCTGTTTTTT.

The genes are TRBV18 and TRBJ1-2; the match to TRBD1 covers 8 bases. The CDR3 runs to 16 residues. The germline CDR1 and CDR2 sequences are KGHSH and LQKENI. After removal of 3 bases from V and 0 bases from J, the junction contained 6 bases not matched to a gene. The chain's CDR3 is CASSPDRGQTNYGYTF. The CDR3 DNA reads TGTGCCAGCTCACCCGACAGGGGACAAACTAACTATGGCTACACCTTC.

This chain connects TRBV5-1 to TRBJ2-1; 16 bases are shared with TRBD2. The germline V gene encodes CDR1 SGHRS and CDR2 YFSETQ. The CDR3 extends over 16 amino acids. The V segment lost 2 bases and the J segment 13 bases; nucleotides outside the gene matches: 9. CDR3 protein: CASSFSGTSGGAGQFF. CDR3 bases: TGCGCCAGCAGCTTTTCCGGGACTAGCGGGGGGGCCGGCCAGTTCTTC.

This chain uses TRBV2 with TRBJ2-7; TRBD1 agrees at 8 bases. V shed 3 bases and J 6 bases; nucleotides not matched to a gene: 10. The CDR3 sequence is 15 residues long. Germline assignment: CDR1 SNHLY and CDR2 FYNNEI. The CDR3 DNA is TGTGCCAGCAGTGAGGGCCAACCAGGGGGCGGCGAGCAGTACTTC. Encoded protein: CASSEGQPGGGEQYF.